The 18 T cell receptor beta chains in this list originate from one sample, sequenced in a study of blood T cells in healthy people across ages. Primers used in a second PCR of about 6 to 11 cycles were a sample-barcoded 5' primer and a J-beta primer mix. TCRdb fed the 5' RACE reads into MiXCR, producing one record per CDR3 protein. Of roughly 800,000 distinct CDR3 sequences in the sample, around 25% were seen once. A further study also used this sample, focusing on T cells of mothers and their children.

Sequencing input: blood. These receptors were collected from a boy between 10 and 17 years old in good health.

This clonotype was recorded a few times. The chain joins TRBV6-1 to TRBJ2-1; D possibly corresponds to TRBD2 (7 bases). This CDR3 has 14 amino acids. Germline CDR1 MNHNS, CDR2 SASEGT. Deletions cut 8 bases from V and 5 bases from J, with 16 bases between. This CDR3 reads CASERGGPDNEQFF. The CDR3 bases are TGTGCCAGCGAGAGGGGGGGCCCGGACAATGAGCAGTTCTTC.

This chain connects TRBV25-1 to TRBJ1-1; the match to TRBD1 covers 8 bases. CDR1 and CDR2 from the germline V gene are MGHDK and SYGVNS. This CDR3 is 16 amino acids long. V was pared by 4 bases and J by 4 bases, with 11 bases of the junction left unmatched. The CDR3 nucleotides read TGTGCCAGCAGTGGATATGGGCCAGGGGGCATCACTGAAGCTTTCTTT. Residues: CASSGYGPGGITEAFF.

Here the CDR3 DNA reads TGTGCCACCTCCAGCTGGGCGGGAGGGAGGCCCTACGAGCAGTACTTC. It codes for CATSSWAGGRPYEQYF. The V and J genes are TRBV15 and TRBJ2-7; the match to TRBD2 covers 9 bases. The CDR3 contains 16 residues. Germline CDR1 LNHNV, CDR2 YYDKDF (reference sequence). V was clipped by 8 bases and J by 2 bases; unmatched bases: 13.

In this sample, this clonotype turned up a few times. The chain couples TRBV24-1 to TRBJ2-2; 12 bases agree with TRBD1. CDR3 size: 20 residues. Germline CDR1 is KGHDR and CDR2 is SFDVKD. V was pared by 5 bases and J by 0 bases, with 12 bases of the junction left unmatched. The DNA of the CDR3 is TGTGCCACCAGTGGTCCGGGACAGGGGGCGAGTGCAGCGAACACCGGGGAGCTGTTTTTT. Translation: CATSGPGQGASAANTGELFF.

A remark on this clonotype: One end of the junction is discordant with germline, which a read error may explain. This chain connects TRBV24-1 to TRBJ1-5, with D unresolved. CDR1 KGHDR and CDR2 SFDVKD come from the germline V gene. The CDR3 sequence is 15 residues long. For the CDR3, the DNA is TGTGTCACCAGTAGCGGGTGGGGATCGGAACAGCCCCAGCATTTT. Translation: CVTSSGWGSEQPQHF.

This clonotype occurred a few times. The chain carries TRBV20-1 and TRBJ2-3; TRBD2 is a possible D gene (6 bases). CDR1 is DFQATT and CDR2 is SNEGSKA in the germline V gene (reference sequence). The CDR3 loop spans 15 amino acids. Trimming stripped 5 bases from V and 1 base from J, with 16 bases between. This CDR3 reads CSAAFPQRGTDTQYF. In nucleotides, the CDR3 is TGCAGTGCTGCCTTTCCCCAGCGGGGCACAGATACGCAGTATTTT.

This clonotype was detected only a few times. The rearrangement links TRBV21-1 to TRBJ1-2; the tabulated D call, TRBD1, remains unverified against the DNA. TRBV21-1 is given as a pseudogene. The CDR3 has 15 residues. The CDR3 nucleotides are TGTGCCAGCAGTCCCCACGCCGGGACATACTATGGCTACACCTTC. Protein product: CASSPHAGTYYGYTF.

In this sample, this clonotype turned up a few times. This chain uses TRBV20-1 with TRBJ1-4; 7 bases agree with TRBD1. CDR3 length: 16 residues. CDR1 and CDR2 (germline): DFQATT, SNEGSKA (reference sequence). J lost 3 bases, V lost 3 bases, and 10 bases had no gene match. CDR3 residues: CSARGRATGANEKLFF. CDR3 nucleotide sequence: TGCAGTGCTAGGGGGCGGGCAACAGGGGCTAATGAAAAACTGTTTTTT.

This clonotype was seen only a few times. V usage is TRBV28 and J usage is TRBJ2-4; D is undetermined. Germline V lookup: CDR1 MDHEN, CDR2 SYDVKM. The CDR3 contains 13 residues. Trimming pared 6 bases from V and 8 bases from J, leaving 14 bases between. The CDR3 is CASSPRNWDIQYF. CDR3 nucleotide sequence: TGTGCCAGCAGCCCCAGGAACTGGGACATTCAGTACTTC.

V gene TRBV28 combines with J gene TRBJ2-2; D is undetermined. This CDR3 spans 18 amino acids. V lost 8 bases and J lost 0, with 22 bases in between. CDR1 is MDHEN, CDR2 SYDVKM, per germline. CDR3 bases: TGTGCCAGCCGACCCCTCTGGTCGGTGACCTCGAACACCGGGGAGCTGTTTTTT. Its protein product is CASRPLWSVTSNTGELFF.

This clonotype occurred a few times. This chain connects TRBV19 to TRBJ2-5; 7 bases map to TRBD2. Germline V gives CDR1 LNHDA, CDR2 SQIVND (reference sequence). The CDR3 runs to 13 residues. V trimming: 7 bases; J trimming: 4 bases; junction bases outside the gene matches: 6. The CDR3 bases are TGTGCCAGTACTTCAGGGAGGGGAGAGACCCAGTACTTC. Translation gives CASTSGRGETQYF. Looking up the rest from reference TRBV19 and TRBJ2-5 gives the full variable domain: DGGITQSPKYLFRKEGQNVTLSCEQNLNHDAMYWYRQDPGQGLRLIYYSQIVNDFQKGDIAEGYSVSREKKESFPLTVTSAQKNPTAFYLCASTSGRGETQYFGPGTRLLVL.

The chain uses TRBV29-1 and TRBJ2-1; D is unresolved. The germline V gene has CDR1 SQVTM and CDR2 ANQGSEA. Trimming stripped 1 base from V and 7 bases from J, with 11 bases between. The CDR3 covers 13 residues. CDR3 DNA sequence: TGCAGCGTTGAAGTCTATATAGGAAATGAGCAGTTCTTC. Translated, it gives CSVEVYIGNEQFF.

This clonotype was seen a handful of times. The chain uses TRBV29-1 and TRBJ2-1; tentative D call: TRBD1 (5 bases). From germline, CDR1 is SQVTM and CDR2 ANQGSEA. Trimming left V 3 bases short and J 7 bases short, with 10 bases between. The CDR3 has 12 residues. This CDR3 is CSVDLQGNEQFF. DNA for the CDR3: TGCAGCGTTGATTTGCAGGGAAATGAGCAGTTCTTC.

V is TRBV7-2 and J is TRBJ1-5; unclear D gene. Germline values: CDR1 SGHTA, CDR2 FQGNSA. Trimming took off 2 bases at V and 7 bases at J, with 9 bases between the two ends. The length of the CDR3 is 13 residues. CDR3 coding DNA: TGTGCCAGCAGCTTACAGAGGAGACAGCCCCAGCATTTT. This gives the protein CASSLQRRQPQHF. Combining the CDR3 with reference TRBV7-2 and TRBJ1-5 gives the whole variable domain GAGVSQSPSNKVTEKGKDVELRCDPISGHTALYWYRQSLGQGLEFLIYFQGNSAPDKSGLPSDRFSAERTGGSVSTLTIQRTQQEDSAVYLCASSLQRRQPQHFGDGTRLSIL.

Comments on this clonotype: Its ends do not fully match the called genes, so a read error is possible. The V gene is TRBV25-1, the J gene TRBJ2-1, with D hard to call. The CDR3 covers 14 residues. Germline loops: CDR1 MGHDK, CDR2 SYGVNS. Here the CDR3 reads CASSDGGTYNKQFF. CDR3 in DNA: TGTGCCAGCAGTGACGGCGGAACTTACAATAAGCAGTTCTTC.

The chain combines TRBV7-9 with TRBJ1-1, with a tentative D call TRBD1 (5 bases). CDR1 is SEHNR, CDR2 FQNEAQ, per germline (reference sequence). This CDR3 region has 13 residues. V gave up 8 bases and J gave up 0 bases, with 10 bases separating them. The DNA for the CDR3 is TGTGCCAGCCACCCGGGGCTGAACACTGAAGCTTTCTTT. It codes for CASHPGLNTEAFF.

The chain uses TRBV7-9 and TRBJ2-2; 9 nucleotides match TRBD1. In germline, CDR1 is SEHNR, CDR2 FQNEAQ (reference sequence). The CDR3 consists of 16 residues. V gave up 4 bases and J gave up 2 bases; unmatched junction bases: 5. CDR3 region: CASSSRQGVNTGELFF. CDR3 sequence (DNA): TGTGCCAGCAGCTCCAGACAGGGGGTAAACACCGGGGAGCTGTTTTTT. The full variable domain, in which reference TRBV7-9 and TRBJ2-2 provide the parts outside the CDR3, is DTGVSQNPRHKITKRGQNVTFRCDPISEHNRLYWYRQTLGQGPEFLTYFQNEAQLEKSRLLSDRFSAERPKGSFSTLEIQRTEQGDSAMYLCASSSRQGVNTGELFFGEGSRLTVL.

Only a few counts were recorded for this clonotype. The chain joins TRBV20-1 to TRBJ2-7; D may be TRBD1 (5 bases). The germline CDR1 and CDR2 sequences are DFQATT and SNEGSKA (reference sequence). The CDR3 runs 14 residues. Trimming left V 0 bases short and J 6 bases short, with 15 bases between. CDR3 region: CSARDRQGYIEQYF. The DNA of the CDR3 is TGCAGTGCTAGAGATCGCCAGGGTTACATCGAGCAGTACTTC.